These 10 T cell receptor beta chains were sequenced from one sample in a study of breast tumors, draining lymph nodes, adjacent tissues. TCRdb ran MiXCR on the multiplex PCR reads and lists one entry per CDR3 protein. The profile shows 270,000 or so distinct CDR3 sequences, over 30% of them singletons. Samples came from axillary lymph nodes draining the breast cancer. Sequencing used axillary lymph node tissue. The receptor set was obtained from a female donor with breast cancer. Some clones in this sample may be carry-over from other donors' samples.

This clonotype was counted many times. The chain uses TRBV30 and TRBJ2-2, with D tentatively TRBD2 (6 bases). The germline V gene has CDR1 GTSNPN and CDR2 SVGIG (reference sequence). The CDR3 is 13 residues long. With 3 bases removed from V and 8 bases from J, the gap between germline ends came to 13 bases. This CDR3 is CAWSLSSAGELFF. The CDR3 region has the DNA TGTGCCTGGAGCCTATCTAGCGCGGGGGAGCTGTTTTTT.

As to this clonotype: This sequence may be a read error, since a much larger clone differs from it by one base. This sequence joins TRBV3-1 and TRBJ2-5, with a weak D call TRBD2 (6 bases). Per the germline V gene, CDR1 is LGHDT and CDR2 is YNNKEL (reference sequence). V was pared by 0 bases and J by 1 base, with 15 bases between. The CDR3 is made up of 17 amino acids. CDR3 protein: CASSQDRLMRGQETQYF. The CDR3 nucleotides are TGTGCCAGCAGCCAAGACAGATTAATGCGGGGCCAAGAGACCCAGTACTTC.

Concerning this clonotype itself: This may be a read error, as it is one base from a much larger clone. The V gene is TRBV11-2, the J gene TRBJ1-3; 9 bases match TRBD1. V shed 7 bases and J 4 bases; nucleotides not matched to a gene: 8. CDR1 and CDR2 (germline): SGHAT, FQNNGV. This CDR3 spans 15 amino acids. The CDR3 sequence: CASTRTGAAGNTIYF. The CDR3 nucleotides are TGTGCCAGCACCAGGACAGGGGCGGCGGGAAACACCATATATTTT.

This clonotype appeared many times. The chain is built from TRBV5-1 and TRBJ2-7; 11 bases align to TRBD2. Germline CDR1 and CDR2: SGHRS and YFSETQ. Losses at the gene ends were 3 bases for V and 0 bases for J; bases not matched to a gene: 5. The CDR3 is 16 amino acids. Written as DNA, the CDR3 is TGCGCCAGCAGCTCTATACTAGCGGGAGTCTCCTACGAGCAGTACTTC. As protein: CASSSILAGVSYEQYF.

This clonotype has a count of ten or more. V gene TRBV9 combines with J gene TRBJ2-7; the D gene is possibly TRBD1 (6 bases). V lost 4 bases and J lost 2, with 16 bases in between. The CDR3 contains 15 residues. From germline, CDR1 is SGDLS and CDR2 YYNGEE. This CDR3 reads CASSSEGRGPYEQYF. CDR3 in DNA: TGTGCCAGCAGCTCGGAAGGCAGGGGCCCCTACGAGCAGTACTTC.

The chain couples TRBV6-5 to TRBJ2-7; D is perhaps TRBD2 (6 bases). In germline, CDR1 is MNHEY, CDR2 SVGAGI. CDR3 length equals 15 residues. The germline V and J ends were trimmed by 5 bases and 3 bases, with 17 bases remaining between them. The CDR3 DNA reads as TGTGCCAGCAGTCACCTTCGACCCGGGGGCTACGAGCAGTACTTC. This sequence encodes CASSHLRPGGYEQYF.

Regarding this clonotype: Sequence at one end of the junction differs from germline and may be a read error. The rearrangement uses TRBV6-1 and TRBJ1-5; D may be TRBD1 (6 bases). Germline-derived CDR1 and CDR2 are MNHNS and SASEGT. The CDR3 has 13 amino acids. The CDR3 DNA is TGTGCCAGCAGTGAAGGGACAGCGCTGCCCCAGCACTTT. Protein sequence: CASSEGTALPQHF.

There are many counts of this clonotype. V usage is TRBV7-6 and J usage is TRBJ2-1, with D tentatively TRBD1 (5 bases). V lost 4 bases and J 5 bases, leaving 9 bases between the germline ends. The CDR3 spans 13 residues. Germline-derived CDR1 and CDR2 are SGHVS and FNYEAQ. The CDR3 DNA reads as TGTGCCAGCAGCTGGGGCAGAAACAATGAGCAGTTCTTC. Translated, it gives CASSWGRNNEQFF. The full variable domain, rest sourced from reference TRBV7-6 and TRBJ2-1, is GAGVSQSPRYKVTKRGQDVALRCDPISGHVSLYWYRQALGQGPEFLTYFNYEAQQDKSGLPNDRFSAERPEGSISTLTIQRTEQRDSAMYRCASSWGRNNEQFFGPGTRLTVL.

A word on this clonotype: A much larger clone lies a single base off, so this may be a read error. The chain has TRBV7-9 and TRBJ2-5; D might be TRBD2 (5 bases). The CDR3 is 13 amino acids. CDR1 and CDR2 (germline): SEHNR, FQNEAQ (reference sequence). The CDR3 coding sequence is TGTGCCAGCAGCTTAGCGGGAGTAGAGACCCAGCACTTC. It is translated as CASSLAGVETQHF.

The table lists this clonotype with many counts. The chain links TRBV2 to TRBJ2-7; 7 nucleotides match TRBD1. The CDR3 consists of 14 residues. Unmatched junction bases numbered 6, after V lost 4 bases and J lost 3 bases. From germline, CDR1 is SNHLY and CDR2 FYNNEI. CDR3 coding DNA: TGTGCCAGCAGTGTTCGGAACAGGGGCTACGAGCAGTACTTC. Translation: CASSVRNRGYEQYF.